This TCR beta chain was found in a study of vaccination and CD4 T cells after COVID-19. Turning to the study itself: Either the Pfizer-BioNTech BNT162b2 or Moderna mRNA-1273 vaccine was given as two doses.

The Oncomine TCR Beta short-read assay was applied to DNA of cultured CD4+ T cells. A single record per CDR3 protein comes from TCRdb applying MiXCR to the PCR reads. The sample consists of more than 9,000 distinct CDR3 sequences, about a third of them appearing once. V dropped 3 bases and J dropped 0 bases, with 9 bases sitting between them. CDR1 is SGHTA, CDR2 FQGTGA, per germline. CDR3 size: 15 residues. Treatment in this sample: 10-day PBMC culture with coronavirus spike peptide pools or control peptides (ViraFEST assay). This clonotype is medium-sized. Antigen: not known. The sequence was collected from a human donor who had recovered from COVID-19. This chain connects TRBV7-3 to TRBJ2-1; D uncertain. What was sequenced was CD4+ T cells from blood, cultured in vitro. The CDR3 coding sequence is TGTGCCAGCAGCTTCCAAGCCGTCTCCTACAATGAGCAGTTCTTC. Translating gives CASSFQAVSYNEQFF.